Presented here are 28 T cell receptor beta chains from one specimen sequenced in a study of beta chain features in type 1 diabetes. As every portion of the isolated RNA was reverse transcribed, the sequencing read expressed TCRB transcripts. Sequencing was performed with immunoSEQ multiplex PCR; in TCRdb, only in-frame clones are kept and a portion is missing. The data show 200,000 to 250,000 clones, 9% to 10% seen once. Sequenced: naive CD4+ T cells from blood. The receptors derive from a woman younger than 30 in good health.

This chain connects TRBV7-2 to TRBJ2-4; a possible D gene is TRBD2 (6 bases). This CDR3 is 16 amino acids long. CDR1 is SGHTA, CDR2 FQGNSA, per germline. Trimming cost V 1 base and J 8 bases, with 18 bases left between them. Written as DNA, the CDR3 is TGTGCCAGCAGCTTAGGTGGGCGGGGCAGGGTAGACATTCAGTACTTC. Its translation is CASSLGGRGRVDIQYF.

J is TRBJ1-2 and V is TRBV6-6; D may be TRBD1 (6 bases). The CDR3 is made up of 12 amino acids. V lost 8 bases and J 4 bases, leaving 11 bases between the germline ends. Germline CDR1 MNHNY, CDR2 SVGAGI (reference sequence). CDR3 protein: CASEGQTYGYTF. In DNA, the CDR3 is TGTGCCAGCGAAGGACAGACCTATGGCTACACCTTC.

This clone has only a few counts. This chain joins TRBV5-1 and TRBJ1-2; TRBD1 matches 10 bases. Trimming at V came to 0 bases and at J to 4 bases, leaving 3 bases not matched to a gene. The CDR3 length is 15 residues. Germline-derived CDR1 and CDR2 are SGHRS and YFSETQ. CDR3 nucleotide sequence: TGCGCCAGCAGCTTGGAAGGGACAGGGGTCTATGGCTACACCTTC. This sequence encodes CASSLEGTGVYGYTF.

This clone was detected a few times. The chain couples TRBV18 to TRBJ1-1; D gene ambiguous. The V gene lost 3 bases and the J gene lost 0 bases, with 11 bases spanning the gap. The length of the CDR3 is 15 residues. Germline CDR1 is KGHSH and CDR2 is LQKENI. As DNA, the CDR3 is TGTGCCAGCTCACCTCCCGGAGGAGTGAACACTGAAGCTTTCTTT. Translation gives CASSPPGGVNTEAFF. Full variable domain (outside the CDR3, taken from reference TRBV18 and TRBJ1-1): NAGVMQNPRHLVRRRGQEARLRCSPMKGHSHVYWYRQLPEEGLKFMVYLQKENIIDESGMPKERFSAEFPKEGPSILRIQQVVRGDSAAYFCASSPPGGVNTEAFFGQGTRLTVV.

This clone occurred a few times. This sequence joins TRBV7-9 and TRBJ2-1; TRBD2 aligns across 10 bases. Per the germline V gene, CDR1 is SEHNR and CDR2 is FQNEAQ (reference sequence). The CDR3 runs 17 residues. The junction had 11 bases not matched to a gene; V was cut back by 1 base and J by 8 bases. In DNA, the CDR3 is TGTGCCAGCAGCTTAGATTCAGCGGGAGGGGCCACCGATGAGCAGTTCTTC. As protein: CASSLDSAGGATDEQFF.

The rearrangement joins TRBV30 to TRBJ2-7; D might be TRBD2 (7 bases). The CDR3 totals 13 residues. The germline V and J ends were trimmed by 2 bases and 6 bases, with 14 bases remaining between them. Germline V gene lookup returns CDR1 GTSNPN and CDR2 SVGIG (reference sequence). The CDR3 DNA follows: TGTGCCTGGAGTTTACGGAGGGGGGGCGAGCAGTACTTC. This gives the protein CAWSLRRGGEQYF.

This clone was detected only a few times. This sequence joins TRBV5-4 and TRBJ1-2; D may be TRBD1 (5 bases). Per the germline V gene, CDR1 is SGHNT and CDR2 is YYREEE (reference sequence). The CDR3 is 15 amino acids. V was pared by 4 bases and J by 0 bases, with 13 bases between. The CDR3 DNA sequence: TGTGCCAGCAGCCGAGGGACTCCAGCTAACTATGGCTACACCTTC. Translating gives CASSRGTPANYGYTF.

The gene calls are TRBV19 and TRBJ2-4; possible D gene TRBD1, 5 bases. Germline V gives CDR1 LNHDA, CDR2 SQIVND (reference sequence). This CDR3 has 13 residues. Between the trimmed V and J ends, which lost 7 bases and 8 bases, there was a span of 15 bases. CDR3 sequence: CASTQKGSDIQYF. The CDR3, as DNA: TGTGCCAGTACCCAAAAGGGGTCGGACATTCAGTACTTC.

This clone was seen only a few times. The V and J genes are TRBV18 and TRBJ2-3; TRBD2 matches 9 bases. Germline CDR1 and CDR2: KGHSH and LQKENI. Trimming removed 3 bases from V and 5 bases from J; junction bases left unmatched: 6. CDR3 length equals 15 residues. The CDR3 spells CASSPKRGVRDTQYF. CDR3 in DNA: TGTGCCAGCTCACCGAAGCGGGGGGTGAGAGATACGCAGTATTTT.

V usage is TRBV18 and J usage is TRBJ1-2; 7 nucleotides match TRBD1. J gave up 3 bases and V 4 bases, and 2 bases lay outside the gene matches. Germline CDR1 KGHSH, CDR2 LQKENI. The CDR3 is 13 amino acids. CDR3 region: CASSQGQDYGYTF. The CDR3 DNA follows: TGTGCCAGCTCACAAGGACAGGACTATGGCTACACCTTC.

The gene calls are TRBV2 and TRBJ2-3; 7 positions match TRBD2. With V trimmed by 1 base and J by 1 base, 2 bases remained unmatched. The CDR3 covers 15 residues. Per the germline V gene, CDR1 is SNHLY and CDR2 is FYNNEI. This CDR3 is CASSEEAGGTDTQYF. The CDR3, as DNA: TGTGCCAGCAGTGAAGAGGCGGGGGGCACAGATACGCAGTATTTT.

In this sample, this clone turned up a few times. The chain links TRBV18 to TRBJ2-5; D gene ambiguous. The end of the DNA is better explained by TRBJ2-7, so the J call may be wrong. The germline V gene has CDR1 KGHSH and CDR2 LQKENI. The CDR3 sequence is 13 residues long. CDR3: CASSPGRFYEQYF. The CDR3 DNA sequence: TGTGCCAGCTCACCAGGCAGGTTCTACGAGCAGTACTTC.

The CDR3 region has the DNA TGTGCCAGCAGCTTAGGGTGGACTAGCGGAGAGGGTGAGCAGTTCTTC. Its protein product is CASSLGWTSGEGEQFF. V and J are TRBV7-6 and TRBJ2-1; TRBD2 aligns across 10 bases. The V and J ends lost 1 base and 9 bases, in that order; junction bases with no gene match: 9. CDR3 length equals 16 residues. The V gene's germline CDR1 is SGHVS and CDR2 FNYEAQ.

This clone appeared a single time. The rearrangement joins TRBV5-6 to TRBJ1-2; D possibly corresponds to TRBD1 (5 bases). This CDR3 spans 15 amino acids. With 1 base removed from V and 6 bases from J, the gap between germline ends came to 16 bases. Germline values: CDR1 SGHDT, CDR2 YYEEEE. DNA of the CDR3: TGTGCCAGCAGCTTGTCTTCGGCGCGGGGGAATGGCTACACCTTC. This encodes CASSLSSARGNGYTF.

This clone was seen more than once but under ten times. This chain connects TRBV27 to TRBJ1-4, with D uncertain. The V gene's germline CDR1 is MNHEY and CDR2 SMNVEV (reference sequence). The CDR3 has 14 residues. The V end was cut by 2 bases, the J end by 5 bases, with 9 bases between. In DNA, the CDR3 is TGTGCCAGCAGTTTACACGGTGCCAATGAAAAACTGTTTTTT. It encodes CASSLHGANEKLFF. The full variable domain, with the rest looked up from reference TRBV27 and TRBJ1-4, is EAQVTQNPRYLITVTGKKLTVTCSQNMNHEYMSWYRQDPGLGLRQIYYSMNVEVTDKGDVPEGYKVSRKEKRNFPLILESPSPNQTSLYFCASSLHGANEKLFFGSGTQLSVL.

This clone was recorded a few times. V gene TRBV5-1 combines with J gene TRBJ2-5; 10 nucleotides match TRBD2. The germline CDR1 and CDR2 sequences are SGHRS and YFSETQ. Trimming at V came to 2 bases and at J to 5 bases, leaving 6 bases not matched to a gene. This CDR3 is 15 amino acids long. In DNA, the CDR3 is TGCGCCAGCAGCTTCCAAGCGGGGGGGCCGGAGACCCAGTACTTC. Amino acid sequence: CASSFQAGGPETQYF.

The J gene is TRBJ2-5, the V gene TRBV6-4, with D possibly TRBD1 on 6 matching bases. Germline V gene lookup returns CDR1 MRHNA and CDR2 SNTAGT. V lost 7 bases, J lost 1 base, and 25 bases lay in between. This CDR3 comprises 18 residues. In nucleotides, the CDR3 is TGTGCCAGCATGAAATCCTTATCGAGACAGGCCCTCCAAGAGACCCAGTACTTC. This sequence encodes CASMKSLSRQALQETQYF.

The J gene is TRBJ2-1, the V gene TRBV19; possible D gene TRBD2, 5 bases. CDR1 LNHDA and CDR2 SQIVND come from the germline V gene (reference sequence). The CDR3 totals 12 residues. Deletions cut 4 bases from V and 9 bases from J, with 10 bases between. CDR3 amino acids: CASSTQRSEQFF. The CDR3 nucleotides are TGTGCCAGTAGTACCCAGCGGAGTGAGCAGTTCTTC. Supplemented by reference TRBV19 and TRBJ2-1, the full variable domain reads DGGITQSPKYLFRKEGQNVTLSCEQNLNHDAMYWYRQDPGQGLRLIYYSQIVNDFQKGDIAEGYSVSREKKESFPLTVTSAQKNPTAFYLCASSTQRSEQFFGPGTRLTVL.

The chain uses TRBV7-6 and TRBJ2-3; maybe TRBD2 (6 bases). The CDR3 has 16 residues. The germline V gene has CDR1 SGHVS and CDR2 FNYEAQ. Deletions cut 1 base from V and 1 base from J, with 12 bases between. CDR3 sequence reads: CASSLVAPGGTDTQYF. In nucleotides, the CDR3 is TGTGCCAGCAGCTTAGTGGCCCCGGGAGGCACAGATACGCAGTATTTT.

The CDR3 spells CASSVAGIGNSPLHF. The CDR3 DNA sequence: TGTGCCAGCAGCGTAGCAGGGATCGGGAATTCACCCCTCCACTTT. The chain has TRBV9 and TRBJ1-6, with D perhaps TRBD1 (5 bases). This CDR3 spans 15 amino acids. With 0 bases removed from V and 7 bases from J, the gap between germline ends came to 11 bases. CDR1 and CDR2 from the germline V gene are SGDLS and YYNGEE.

Turning to this clone: A read error may produce the germline difference seen at one junction end. Other DNA sequences in the same sample also yield this CDR3. This sequence joins TRBV7-9 and TRBJ2-5, with 8 bases matching TRBD1. This CDR3 region has 13 residues. CDR1 SEHNR and CDR2 FQNEAQ come from the germline V gene (reference sequence). The CDR3 loop is CASRMTGAETQYF. The DNA of the CDR3 is TGTGCCAGCCGTATGACAGGGGCTGAGACCCAATACTTC.

This clone has a handful of counts. This chain links TRBV5-1 with TRBJ1-1; TRBD1 might be the D (6 bases). Germline V gene lookup returns CDR1 SGHRS and CDR2 YFSETQ. The CDR3 is made up of 18 amino acids. Trimming took 0 bases from V and 1 from J, leaving 19 bases between them. CDR3 residues: CASSLVQGGVPTNTEAFF. The CDR3 bases are TGCGCCAGCAGCTTGGTCCAAGGGGGAGTACCTACGAACACTGAAGCTTTCTTT.

The chain links TRBV5-1 to TRBJ1-2, with 9 bases fitting TRBD1. Germline V gene lookup returns CDR1 SGHRS and CDR2 YFSETQ. V trimming: 0 bases; J trimming: 6 bases; junction bases outside the gene matches: 6. The CDR3 runs 15 residues. DNA for the CDR3: TGCGCCAGCAGCTTGGACAGGGGGCCTAGGGATGGCTACACCTTC. Translating gives CASSLDRGPRDGYTF.

V and J are TRBV12-5 and TRBJ1-1; D gene uncertain. Germline V gene data show CDR1 as LGHNT and CDR2 as FRNRAP. This CDR3 region has 16 residues. Trimming took 1 base from V and 5 from J, leaving 17 bases between them. The CDR3 spells CASGLASGGIRTEAFF. The CDR3 DNA reads as TGTGCTAGTGGTTTGGCATCAGGTGGTATTAGGACTGAAGCTTTCTTT.

The J gene is TRBJ2-7, the V gene TRBV5-1; 7 bases are shared with TRBD1. The germline CDR1 and CDR2 sequences are SGHRS and YFSETQ. Trimming at V came to 4 bases and at J to 0 bases, leaving 10 bases not matched to a gene. CDR3 length: 16 residues. The CDR3 protein is CASSGALRTGSYEQYF. The DNA for the CDR3 is TGCGCCAGCAGCGGGGCCCTCAGGACAGGCTCCTACGAGCAGTACTTC.

The chain combines TRBV5-4 with TRBJ1-2, with 7 bases lining up with TRBD1. Trimming at V came to 3 bases and at J to 0 bases, leaving 11 bases not matched to a gene. This CDR3 region has 17 residues. Germline V gene lookup returns CDR1 SGHNT and CDR2 YYREEE (reference sequence). The CDR3 DNA is TGTGCCAGCAGCTCGGCCGGGACAGTTAAGGCTAACTATGGCTACACCTTC. Translating it yields CASSSAGTVKANYGYTF. Complete variable domain (other parts from reference TRBV5-4 and TRBJ1-2): ETGVTQSPTHLIKTRGQQVTLRCSSQSGHNTVSWYQQALGQGPQFIFQYYREEENGRGNFPPRFSGLQFPNYSSELNVNALELDDSALYLCASSSAGTVKANYGYTFGSGTRLTVV.

The chain has TRBV25-1 and TRBJ2-1, with 12 bases aligning to TRBD1. Trimming at V came to 7 bases and at J to 9 bases, leaving 7 bases not matched to a gene. Germline CDR1 is MGHDK and CDR2 is SYGVNS. The CDR3 has 14 amino acids. The CDR3 DNA follows: TGTGCCAGCATCGGGACAGGGGGCATTTTTGAGCAGTTCTTC. Translation gives CASIGTGGIFEQFF.

There are a few counts of this clone. J is TRBJ1-1 and V is TRBV4-1; 10 bases are shared with TRBD1. Germline assignment: CDR1 MGHRA and CDR2 YSYEKL. The J segment lost 11 bases and the V segment lost 4 bases, leaving 19 bases of the junction unmatched. CDR3 length: 17 residues. This CDR3 is CASSPFGRDRGPYRAFF. The CDR3 region has the DNA TGCGCCAGCAGCCCTTTCGGAAGGGACAGGGGTCCGTACCGGGCTTTCTTT.